Listed below are T cell receptor beta chains from one sample, sequenced in a study of cytomegalovirus exposure and HLA in healthy donors. The assay was immunoSEQ multiplex PCR, and TCRdb's table has in-frame clones only and misses some. This table has fewer than 120,000 clones, about 80% appearing once. Sequencing was carried out using PBMCs. The receptor set was obtained from a woman aged 60 to 75 in good health and CMV-seropositive. Both conserved end residues are part of each CDR3. D genes are given only for firm matches. Part of the rows lack a size; the others show once, few, many or a class for expanded clones.

TRBD1 | TRBJ1-2 | - | TRBV30 | CAWTSGGGYTF | TGTGCCTGGACTTCAGGGGGTGGCTACACCTTC
TRBD2 | TRBJ2-5 | few | TRBV5-1 | CASSSIAGDRETQYF | TGCGCCAGCAGCTCCATAGCGGGAGATCGAGAGACCCAGTACTTC
- | TRBJ1-2 | - | TRBV7-9 | CASSSGLYYGYTF | TGTGCCAGCAGCTCGGGACTCTACTATGGCTACACCTTC
TRBD2 | TRBJ2-1 | - | TRBV11-1 | CASSSRTSGSGEQFF | TGTGCCAGCAGCTCACGGACTAGCGGGAGCGGTGAGCAGTTCTTC
- | TRBJ1-1 | - | TRBV11-2 | CASRLAYRGGERVGEAFF | TGTGCCAGCAGGCTAGCTTATCGGGGAGGGGAAAGGGTCGGTGAAGCTTTCTTT
- | TRBJ2-1 | - | TRBV5-6 | CASSLVGGYYNEQFF | TGTGCCAGCAGCTTGGTTGGGGGCTACTACAATGAGCAGTTCTTC
- | TRBJ1-4 | - | TRBV6-1 | CASTLTAGNEKLFF | TGTGCCAGCACTTTAACGGCGGGGAATGAAAAACTGTTTTTT
TRBD1 | TRBJ2-6 | - | TRBV4-1 | CASSQIIRGRGANVLTF | TGCGCCAGCAGCCAAATCATCAGGGGGCGTGGGGCCAACGTCCTGACTTTC
TRBD1 | TRBJ1-3 | - | TRBV11-2 | CASSLRTGNTIYF | TGTGCCAGCAGCCTAAGGACAGGGAACACCATATATTTT
TRBD2 | TRBJ2-2 | - | TRBV9 | CASKSLAGAGGELFF | TGTGCCAGCAAGTCGCTAGCGGGAGCCGGCGGGGAGCTGTTTTTT
- | TRBJ1-1 | - | TRBV10-3 | CAIRRGGSLNTEAFF | TGTGCCATCAGACGGGGGGGCAGTTTGAACACTGAAGCTTTCTTT
TRBD1 | TRBJ2-1 | - | TRBV2 | CASSQDRSSYNEQFF | TGTGCCAGCAGTCAGGACAGGTCGAGCTACAATGAGCAGTTCTTC
- | TRBJ1-1 | - | TRBV5-4 | CASSEGQMNTEAFF | TGTGCCAGCAGCGAAGGACAGATGAACACTGAAGCTTTCTTT
- | TRBJ1-1 | - | TRBV9 | CASSVSGTRGTEAFF | TGTGCCAGCAGCGTGTCCGGGACTCGGGGCACTGAAGCTTTCTTT
- | TRBJ1-2 | - | TRBV7-9 | CSSSSRTVRGTF | TGTTCCAGCAGCTCAAGGACCGTACGCGGGACCTTC
- | TRBJ1-2 | - | TRBV9 | CASSVETGSPAPSVYGYTF | TGTGCCAGCAGCGTAGAAACGGGGTCCCCGGCCCCGTCCGTATATGGCTACACCTTC
TRBD1 | TRBJ1-2 | once | TRBV12-5 | CASGLETLTGGYGYTF | TGTGCTAGTGGTTTGGAAACCCTGACAGGGGGTTATGGCTACACCTTC
- | TRBJ2-3 | once | TRBV5-4 | CASSPGFDTDTQYF | TGTGCCAGCAGCCCGGGATTTGACACAGATACGCAGTATTTT
TRBD1 | TRBJ2-3 | - | TRBV2 | CASSPFGQGIDTQYF | TGTGCCAGCAGTCCTTTCGGACAGGGTATAGATACGCAGTATTTT
- | TRBJ2-1 | - | TRBV25-1 | CASSEGEAEDNEQFF | TGTGCCAGCAGTGAGGGAGAAGCGGAGGACAATGAGCAGTTCTTC
- | TRBJ1-4 | few | TRBV6-5 | CASRVDEEGDEKLFF | TGTGCCAGCAGGGTCGATGAGGAGGGTGATGAAAAACTGTTTTTT
TRBD2 | TRBJ2-1 | - | TRBV10-3 | CATAVSGSNEQFF | TGTGCCACAGCGGTCAGCGGGAGCAATGAGCAGTTCTTC
- | TRBJ2-7 | - | TRBV19 | CASRKGQSYEQYF | TGTGCCAGTAGGAAAGGACAGTCCTACGAGCAGTACTTC
- | TRBJ1-1 | few | TRBV7-9 | CASSLQGNTEAFF | TGTGCCAGCAGCTTACAGGGGAACACTGAAGCTTTCTTT
- | TRBJ1-1 | - | TRBV9 | CASSVQITNTEAFF | TGTGCCAGCAGCGTACAGATAACGAACACTGAAGCTTTCTTT
- | TRBJ1-5 | few | TRBV29-1 | CSVAGSLDQPQHF | TGCAGCGTTGCGGGTAGTTTGGATCAGCCCCAGCATTTT
- | TRBJ2-5 | - | TRBV29-1 | CSVADSQETQYF | TGCAGCGTTGCAGACTCTCAAGAGACCCAGTACTTC
TRBD1 | TRBJ2-7 | - | TRBV28 | CASSLSGQGGYEQYF | TGTGCCAGCAGTTTATCGGGACAGGGCGGTTACGAGCAGTACTTC
- | TRBJ2-3 | - | TRBV7-3 | CASSLYPPVAGYTDTQYF | TGTGCCAGCAGCTTATATCCGCCGGTGGCAGGGTACACAGATACGCAGTATTTT
TRBD1 | TRBJ2-5 | - | TRBV28 | CASTWGDRTKTQYF | TGTGCCAGCACCTGGGGGGACAGGACGAAGACCCAGTACTTC
- | TRBJ1-1 | - | TRBV5-1 | CASSLRRDEAFF | TGCGCCAGCAGCTTGAGGAGGGATGAAGCTTTCTTT
TRBD2 | TRBJ2-7 | - | TRBV28 | CAGSGTSGRGSAYYEQYF | TGTGCCGGATCCGGGACTAGCGGGAGAGGATCTGCCTACTACGAGCAGTACTTC
- | TRBJ1-2 | - | TRBV7-3 | CASSPSDSNYGYTF | TGTGCCAGCAGCCCCTCCGACAGCAACTATGGCTACACCTTC
- | TRBJ1-2 | - | TRBV4-2 | CASTLSRDTFNYGYTF | TGTGCCAGCACCCTAAGCCGGGACACCTTTAACTATGGCTACACCTTC
TRBD1 | TRBJ1-3 | - | TRBV10-1 | CASKARGQGSRNTTYF | TGCGCCAGCAAGGCGAGGGGACAGGGATCGAGAAACACCACATATTTT
- | TRBJ2-7 | few | TRBV10-3 | CAISEQDRSSYEQYF | TGTGCCATCAGTGAACAGGACCGGAGCTCCTACGAGCAGTACTTC
- | TRBJ2-3 | - | TRBV5-4 | CASSVYYTDTQYF | TGTGCCAGCAGCGTCTATTACACAGATACGCAGTATTTT
- | TRBJ2-7 | - | TRBV2 | CASTRWGETYEQYF | TGTGCCAGCACTCGTTGGGGGGAGACCTACGAGCAGTACTTC
TRBD1 | TRBJ1-2 | - | TRBV7-2 | CASSWTGTGAYGYTF | TGTGCCAGCAGCTGGACCGGGACAGGGGCCTATGGCTACACCTTC
TRBD2 | TRBJ2-1 | once | TRBV28 | CASSPSPGLANGEQFF | TGTGCCAGCAGCCCTTCCCCGGGACTAGCCAACGGTGAGCAGTTCTTC
TRBD2 | TRBJ2-7 | - | TRBV7-2 | CASSPWASGSRLPWEQYF | TGTGCCAGCAGCCCCTGGGCTAGCGGGAGTCGCCTGCCTTGGGAGCAGTACTTC